Below, 5 T cell receptor beta chains from the same sample are listed, as sequenced in a study of regulatory T cells in long-lasting Graves disease (dated by TCRdb to about 2021). The time point label for this specimen denotes: newly diagnosed GD, antithyroid drugs for less than 3 months. For both TCR sequencing and RNA sequencing, RNA was extracted from PBMCs using TRIzol. Receptor amplification or capture employed multiplex PCR. This sample was sequenced with an Illumina HiSeq 4000. CDR3 regions were amplified by Arm-PCR with iRepertoire HTBI primers to construct TCR beta libraries. TCRdb handled the public reads itself, with Q25 trimming in fastp and clone calling in MiXCR, and kept productive beta chains. Duplicate CDR3 protein sequences are folded into a single record with the most common DNA and genes. For this sample the table gives over 500,000 distinct CDR3 sequences, of which 15% to 20% were detected only once. Together, the top ten hold 15% to 20% of the sample.

These data also featured in a second study, about T cells in Graves' hyperthyroidism and ophthalmopathy.

The material sequenced was peripheral blood mononuclear cells (PBMCs), taken at new diagnosis, from a patient treated with antithyroid drugs. The receptor set was obtained from a woman aged 25-40 years with Graves disease. Donor details come from another sample of the same person, matched by shared clones.

This chain links TRBV19 with TRBJ1-3, with a possible D match to TRBD1 (6 bases). This CDR3 contains 14 residues. Germline loops: CDR1 LNHDA, CDR2 SQIVND (reference sequence). Trimming took off 8 bases at V and 5 bases at J, with 16 bases between the two ends. CDR3 in DNA: TGTGCCAGTTCAGACACAGGGACGCGAAACACCATATATTTT. It is translated as CASSDTGTRNTIYF.

The V call is TRBV30, the J call TRBJ2-1, with unresolved D. Trimming took 4 bases from V and 8 from J, leaving 15 bases between them. Germline V gives CDR1 GTSNPN, CDR2 SVGIG (reference sequence). The CDR3 totals 13 residues. The CDR3 loop is CAWKPRMYDEQFF. The CDR3 DNA reads as TGTGCCTGGAAGCCCCGGATGTACGATGAGCAGTTCTTC.

This chain links TRBV6-2 or TRBV6-3 with TRBJ1-5; no firm D call. V was cut by 2 bases and J by 4 bases, with 9 bases left in between. The CDR3 has 14 residues. The germline CDR1 and CDR2 sequences are MNHEY and SVGEGT. This CDR3 is CASSYHGPNQPQHF. Here the CDR3 DNA reads TGTGCCAGCAGTTACCACGGGCCAAATCAGCCCCAGCATTTT.

The chain is built from TRBV7-8 and TRBJ2-7; 9 bases are a match to TRBD1. The CDR3 spans 17 residues. J lost 2 bases, V lost 4 bases, and 12 bases had no gene match. Germline V CDR1 and CDR2: SGHVS, FQNEAQ. CDR3 sequence reads: CASSSLPGQGYTYEQYF. The CDR3 coding sequence is TGTGCCAGCAGCTCACTACCGGGACAGGGATATACCTACGAGCAGTACTTC.

This clonotype was picked up many times. The V call is TRBV12-3 or TRBV12-4, the J call TRBJ1-5, with 8 positions matching TRBD1. CDR3 length: 16 amino acids. Trimming cost V 4 bases and J 3 bases; bases outside gene matches: 8. The CDR3 here is CASSYGQGTFNQPQHF. As DNA, the CDR3 is TGTGCCAGCAGTTACGGACAGGGAACTTTCAATCAGCCCCAGCATTTT.